The present entry profiles one T cell receptor beta chain with its context. The sample originates from a study of blood T cell repertoires in COVID-19. Study context: Nucleic acid was either cDNA or gDNA, and it came from T cells, B-cell-depleted T cells, or PBMCs.

Authors' processing steps: Cell counts per sample came from amplifying reference gene primers. Assay used: immunoSEQ multiplex PCR; TCRdb lists only in-frame clones, some missing. That table furnishes V, J and clone size, whereas the DNA furnished D and trimming. This table has about 130,000 clones, under 90% appearing once. Germline CDR1 reads SGHVS; CDR2 reads FQNEAQ. This CDR3 is built from 14 residues. With 1 base removed from V and 0 bases from J, the gap between germline ends came to 7 bases. The sample consisted of peripheral blood. The chain has TRBV7-8 and TRBJ2-7; D is unclear. The TCR comes from a woman in her sixties with acute or convalescent COVID-19. For the CDR3, the DNA is TGTGCCAGCAGCTTAGGGTACTCCTCCTACGAGCAGTACTTC. Its protein product is CASSLGYSSYEQYF.